This T cell receptor beta chain was captured by sequencing in a study of regulatory T cells in long-lasting Graves disease. After removal of 0 bases from V and 1 base from J, the junction contained 8 bases not matched to a gene. The germline V gene has CDR1 LGHNA and CDR2 YNFKEQ. CDR3 length equals 19 residues. The time point was: persistent/refractory GD, antithyroid drugs over 5 years with positive TRAb. The TCR library was made from RNA extracted from PBMCs. This clonotype was seen once. Arm-PCR with iRepertoire HTBI primers amplified the CDR3 regions for these TCR beta libraries. TCRdb re-analysed the multiplex PCR reads in MiXCR, keeping a single row per CDR3 protein. The sample has about 660,000 distinct CDR3 sequences; about 32% are singletons.

The TCR was taken from a female donor with Graves disease. The J gene is TRBJ2-7, the V gene TRBV4-2; TRBD2 matches at 14 bases. Sequenced material: peripheral blood mononuclear cells (PBMCs), taken when the disease was refractory, from a patient treated with antithyroid drugs. The CDR3 coding sequence is TGTGCCAGCAGCCAAGATGCGGGACTAGCGGGAGATGGTTCCTACGAGCAGTACTTC. It yields the protein CASSQDAGLAGDGSYEQYF.